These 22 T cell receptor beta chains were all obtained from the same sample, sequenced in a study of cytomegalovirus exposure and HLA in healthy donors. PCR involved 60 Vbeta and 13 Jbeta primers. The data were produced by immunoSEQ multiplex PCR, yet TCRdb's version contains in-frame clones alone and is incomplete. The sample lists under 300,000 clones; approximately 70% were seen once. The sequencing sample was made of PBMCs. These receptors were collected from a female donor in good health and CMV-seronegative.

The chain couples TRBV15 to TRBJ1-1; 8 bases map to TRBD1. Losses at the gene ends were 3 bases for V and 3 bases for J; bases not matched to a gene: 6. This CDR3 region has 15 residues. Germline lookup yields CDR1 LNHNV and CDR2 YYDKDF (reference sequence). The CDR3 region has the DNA TGTGCCACCAGCAGGGGACAGGCCCAAGACACTGAAGCTTTCTTT. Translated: CATSRGQAQDTEAFF.

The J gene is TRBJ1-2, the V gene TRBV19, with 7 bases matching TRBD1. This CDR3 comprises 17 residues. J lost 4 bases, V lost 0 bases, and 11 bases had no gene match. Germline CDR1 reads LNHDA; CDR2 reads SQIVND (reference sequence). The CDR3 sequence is CASSIEGGQGVVYGYTF. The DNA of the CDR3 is TGTGCCAGTAGTATAGAAGGAGGGCAGGGGGTAGTCTATGGCTACACCTTC.

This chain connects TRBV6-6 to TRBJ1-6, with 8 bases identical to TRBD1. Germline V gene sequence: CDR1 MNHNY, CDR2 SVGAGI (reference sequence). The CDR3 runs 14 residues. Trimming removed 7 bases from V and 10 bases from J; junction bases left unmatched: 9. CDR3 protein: CASMETGVRSPLHF. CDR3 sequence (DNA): TGTGCCAGCATGGAGACAGGGGTAAGATCACCCCTCCACTTT.

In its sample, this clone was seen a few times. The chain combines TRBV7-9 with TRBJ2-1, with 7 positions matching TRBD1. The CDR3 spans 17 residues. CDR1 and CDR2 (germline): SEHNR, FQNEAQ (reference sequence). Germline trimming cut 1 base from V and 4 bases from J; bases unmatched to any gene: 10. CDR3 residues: CASSLEFGTAFYNEQFF. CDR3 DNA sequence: TGTGCCAGCAGCTTAGAGTTTGGGACAGCCTTTTACAATGAGCAGTTCTTC.

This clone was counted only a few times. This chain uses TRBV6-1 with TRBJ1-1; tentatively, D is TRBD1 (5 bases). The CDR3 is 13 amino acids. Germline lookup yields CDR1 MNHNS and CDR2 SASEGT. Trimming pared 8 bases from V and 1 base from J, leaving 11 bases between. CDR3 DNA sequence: TGTGCCAGCCAAACAAGGGGGAACACTGAAGCTTTCTTT. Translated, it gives CASQTRGNTEAFF.

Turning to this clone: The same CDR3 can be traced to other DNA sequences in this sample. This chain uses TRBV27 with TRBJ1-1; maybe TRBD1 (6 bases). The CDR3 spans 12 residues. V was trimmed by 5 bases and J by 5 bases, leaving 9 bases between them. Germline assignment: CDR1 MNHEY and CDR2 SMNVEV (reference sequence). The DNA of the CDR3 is TGTGCCAGCAGTCTCACAGGGACTGAAGCTTTCTTT. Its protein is CASSLTGTEAFF.

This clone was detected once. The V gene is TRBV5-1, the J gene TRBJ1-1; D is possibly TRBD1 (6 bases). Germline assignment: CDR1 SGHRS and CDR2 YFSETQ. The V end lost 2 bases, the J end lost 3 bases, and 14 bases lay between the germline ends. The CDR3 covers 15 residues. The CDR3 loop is CASSLDRFLDTEAFF. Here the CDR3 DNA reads TGCGCCAGCAGCTTAGACAGGTTTCTCGACACTGAAGCTTTCTTT.

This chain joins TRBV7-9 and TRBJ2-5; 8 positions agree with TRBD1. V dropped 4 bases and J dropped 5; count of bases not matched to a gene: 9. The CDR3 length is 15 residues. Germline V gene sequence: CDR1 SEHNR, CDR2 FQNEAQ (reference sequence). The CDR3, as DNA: TGTGCCAGCAGCTCCGCCCCAGGGGGCGGTGAGACCCAGTACTTC. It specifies CASSSAPGGGETQYF.

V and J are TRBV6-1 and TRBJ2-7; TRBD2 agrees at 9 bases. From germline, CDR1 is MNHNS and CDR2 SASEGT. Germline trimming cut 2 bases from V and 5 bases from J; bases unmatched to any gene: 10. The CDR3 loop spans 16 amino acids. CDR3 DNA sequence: TGTGCCAGCAGTGAAAGAGGCCGCGGGAGGGCCCACGAGCAGTACTTC. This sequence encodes CASSERGRGRAHEQYF.

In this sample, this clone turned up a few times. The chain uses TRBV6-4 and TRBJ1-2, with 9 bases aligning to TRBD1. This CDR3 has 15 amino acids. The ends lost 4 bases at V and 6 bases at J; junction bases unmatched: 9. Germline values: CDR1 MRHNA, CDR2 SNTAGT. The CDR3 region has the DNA TGTGCCAGCAGTGGGACGGGACAGGGAACGGATGGCTACACCTTC. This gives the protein CASSGTGQGTDGYTF.

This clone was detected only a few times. The CDR3 loop reads CASSVAATRVNEQYF. The CDR3 nucleotides are TGTGCCAGCAGCGTAGCCGCGACTAGAGTCAACGAGCAGTACTTC. The chain is built from TRBV9 and TRBJ2-7, with D maybe TRBD2 (6 bases). This CDR3 has 15 residues. Per germline, CDR1 SGDLS and CDR2 YYNGEE. Trimming pared 0 bases from V and 5 bases from J, leaving 15 bases between.

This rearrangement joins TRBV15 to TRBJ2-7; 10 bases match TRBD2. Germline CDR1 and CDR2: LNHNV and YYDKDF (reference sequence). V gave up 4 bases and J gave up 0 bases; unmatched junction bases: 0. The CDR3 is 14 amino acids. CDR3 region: CATSTSGSSYEQYF. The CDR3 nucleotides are TGTGCCACCAGCACTAGCGGGAGCTCCTACGAGCAGTACTTC.

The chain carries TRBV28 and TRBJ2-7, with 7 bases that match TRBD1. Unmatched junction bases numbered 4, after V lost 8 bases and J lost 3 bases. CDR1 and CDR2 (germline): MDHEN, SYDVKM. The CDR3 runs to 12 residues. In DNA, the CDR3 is TGTGCCAGCTCGACAGGGAACTACGAGCAGTACTTC. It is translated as CASSTGNYEQYF.

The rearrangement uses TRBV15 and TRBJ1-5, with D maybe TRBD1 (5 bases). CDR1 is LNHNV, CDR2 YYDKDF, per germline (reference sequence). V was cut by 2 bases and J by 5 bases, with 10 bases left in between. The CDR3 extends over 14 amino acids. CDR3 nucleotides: TGTGCCACCAGCAGATTCAGGGAGGATCAGCCCCAGCATTTT. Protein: CATSRFREDQPQHF.

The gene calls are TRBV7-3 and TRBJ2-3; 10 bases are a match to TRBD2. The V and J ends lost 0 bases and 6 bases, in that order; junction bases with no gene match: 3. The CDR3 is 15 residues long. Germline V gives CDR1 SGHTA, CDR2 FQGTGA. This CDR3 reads CASSLTSGRRDTQYF. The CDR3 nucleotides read TGTGCCAGCAGCTTAACTAGCGGGAGGCGGGATACGCAGTATTTT.

CDR3 amino acids: CASSSQGPNEKLFF. The CDR3 bases are TGCGCCAGCAGCTCCCAGGGCCCTAATGAAAAACTGTTTTTT. The chain has TRBV5-1 and TRBJ1-4, with a possible D match to TRBD1 (5 bases). This CDR3 region has 14 residues. V gave up 3 bases and J gave up 3 bases, with 9 bases separating them. CDR1 is SGHRS and CDR2 is YFSETQ in the germline V gene.

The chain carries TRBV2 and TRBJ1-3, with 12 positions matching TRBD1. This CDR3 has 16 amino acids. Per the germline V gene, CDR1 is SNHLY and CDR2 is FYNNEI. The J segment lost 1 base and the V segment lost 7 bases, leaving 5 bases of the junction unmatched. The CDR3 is CASTGQGARSGNTIYF. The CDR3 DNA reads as TGTGCCAGCACGGGACAGGGGGCTCGGTCTGGAAACACCATATATTTT.

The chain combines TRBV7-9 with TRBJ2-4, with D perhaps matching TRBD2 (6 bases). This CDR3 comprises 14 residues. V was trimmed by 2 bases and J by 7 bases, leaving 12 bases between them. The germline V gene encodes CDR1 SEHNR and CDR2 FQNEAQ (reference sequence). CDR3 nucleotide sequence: TGTGCCAGCAGCTTACGCCAGGGAGGCAACATTCAGTACTTC. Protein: CASSLRQGGNIQYF.

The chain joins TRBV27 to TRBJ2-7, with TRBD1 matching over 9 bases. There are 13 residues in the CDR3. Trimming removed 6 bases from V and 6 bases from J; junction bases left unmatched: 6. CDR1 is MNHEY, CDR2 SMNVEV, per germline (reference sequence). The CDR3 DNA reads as TGTGCCAGCAGCACAGGGGGCGCGACCGAGCAGTACTTC. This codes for CASSTGGATEQYF.

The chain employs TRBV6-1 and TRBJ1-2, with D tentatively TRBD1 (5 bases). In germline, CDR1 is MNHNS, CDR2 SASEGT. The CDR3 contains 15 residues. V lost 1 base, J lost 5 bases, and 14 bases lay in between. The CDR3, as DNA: TGTGCCAGCAGTGAAGTTCTCGTACAGGCTTATGGCTACACCTTC. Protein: CASSEVLVQAYGYTF.

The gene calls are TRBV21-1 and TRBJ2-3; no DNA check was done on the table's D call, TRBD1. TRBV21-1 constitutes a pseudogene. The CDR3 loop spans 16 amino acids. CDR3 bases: TGTGCCAGCAGCAAAGAAGGGGGCAGACCGTCTGATACGCAGTATTTT. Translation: CASSKEGGRPSDTQYF.

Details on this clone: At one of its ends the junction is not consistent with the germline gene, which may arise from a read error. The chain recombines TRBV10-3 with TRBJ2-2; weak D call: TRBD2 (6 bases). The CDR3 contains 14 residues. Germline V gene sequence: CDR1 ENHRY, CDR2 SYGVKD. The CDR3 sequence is CAINRDSTTEELFF. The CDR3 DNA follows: TGTGCCATCAACCGGGACTCCACAACCGAGGAGCTGTTTTTT.